This T cell receptor (beta chain) is drawn from a study of cytomegalovirus exposure and HLA in healthy donors. Study findings and constraints: In a later analysis, a genetic analysis reported fewer productive-TCR N-insertions in an Asian-associated ancestry cluster than the cohort average. The records held CMV serostatus as the only immune exposure information.

PCR primers comprised 60 Vbeta and 13 Jbeta primers. Original processing notes: As a later analysis found, there were around 86 million unique TCR beta chains, of which around 10 million were shared. Assay: immunoSEQ multiplex PCR; the TCRdb copy retains only in-frame clones and omits some. That table furnishes V, J and clone size, whereas the DNA furnished D and trimming. The profile shows about 82,000 clones, about nine tenths of them singletons. On this clone itself: As yet, its antigen is unknown.

V gave up 0 bases and J gave up 8 bases; unmatched junction bases: 13. This CDR3 comprises 17 residues. The germline gives CDR1 PRHDT, CDR2 FYEKMQ (reference sequence). Sequencing was done on a sample of PBMCs. The receptor was derived from a man aged 18 to 29 in good health and CMV-seronegative. The chain combines TRBV13 with TRBJ1-2, with 9 bases fitting TRBD1. In DNA, the CDR3 is TGTGCCAGCAGCTTAGGGTTTTCTCGGACAGGGGAAGGAGGCTACACCTTC. Encoded protein: CASSLGFSRTGEGGYTF. The variable domain in full, with the rest retrieved from reference TRBV13 and TRBJ1-2, is AAGVIQSPRHLIKEKRETATLKCYPIPRHDTVYWYQQGPGQDPQFLISFYEKMQSDKGSIPDRFSAQQFSDYHSELNMSSLELGDSALYFCASSLGFSRTGEGGYTFGSGTRLTVV.